The 7 T cell receptor beta chains below all came from one sample that was sequenced in a study of technical replicates of blood from a few donors. Generated by immunoSEQ multiplex PCR, the TCRdb table keeps only in-frame clones and is missing some. Here the sample spans roughly 100,000 clones, roughly 95% being singletons. Sequencing was done on a sample of T cells isolated from PBMCs. The receptor set was obtained from a human donor in good health.

The chain is built from TRBV6-6 and TRBJ1-2, with a tentative D call TRBD1 (6 bases). V lost 6 bases to trimming and J lost 6 bases, with 14 bases between them. The CDR3 covers 13 residues. Germline-derived CDR1 and CDR2 are MNHNY and SVGAGI (reference sequence). In DNA, the CDR3 is TGTGCCAGCAGCTCCGGGACAATTCATGGCTACACCTTC. Encoded protein: CASSSGTIHGYTF.

V and J are TRBV7-3 and TRBJ2-2; 10 bases align to TRBD2. The CDR3 is 16 amino acids. From germline, CDR1 is SGHTA and CDR2 FQGTGA. V dropped 0 bases and J dropped 4; count of bases not matched to a gene: 2. The CDR3: CASSLTIAGGTGELFF. CDR3 sequence (DNA): TGTGCCAGCAGCTTAACCATAGCGGGAGGCACCGGGGAGCTGTTTTTT. Full variable domain (rest looked up from reference TRBV7-3 and TRBJ2-2): GAGVSQTPSNKVTEKGKYVELRCDPISGHTALYWYRQSLGQGPEFLIYFQGTGAADDSGLPNDRFFAVRPEGSVSTLKIQRTERGDSAVYLCASSLTIAGGTGELFFGEGSRLTVL.

The chain combines TRBV5-6 with TRBJ2-7; 9 positions match TRBD2. The CDR3 runs 14 residues. The V gene's germline CDR1 is SGHDT and CDR2 YYEEEE. J was trimmed by 7 bases and V by 0 bases; bases with no gene match: 5. This chain's CDR3 is CASSLDSGSGEQYF. Here the CDR3 DNA reads TGTGCCAGCAGCTTGGATAGCGGGAGCGGGGAGCAGTACTTC. Using reference TRBV5-6 and TRBJ2-7 for the parts outside the CDR3, the full variable domain is DAGVTQSPTHLIKTRGQQVTLRCSPKSGHDTVSWYQQALGQGPQFIFQYYEEEERQRGNFPDRFSGHQFPNYSSELNVNALLLGDSALYLCASSLDSGSGEQYFGPGTRLTVT.

This clone showed up just once. V gene TRBV25-1 combines with J gene TRBJ1-1, with 8 bases identical to TRBD1. From germline, CDR1 is MGHDK and CDR2 SYGVNS. V lost 0 bases, J lost 10 bases, and 1 base stayed unmatched. The CDR3 length is 12 residues. The CDR3 region is CASSEYDRGAFF. The CDR3 nucleotides are TGTGCCAGCAGTGAATATGACAGGGGAGCTTTCTTT.

The V gene is TRBV2, the J gene TRBJ2-5; 7 bases align to TRBD1. This CDR3 is built from 12 residues. In germline, CDR1 is SNHLY, CDR2 FYNNEI. V was pared by 8 bases and J by 5 bases, with 5 bases of the junction left unmatched. CDR3 nucleotide sequence: TGTGCCAGCCCAAGACAGGGCGAGACCCAGTACTTC. This gives the protein CASPRQGETQYF. Filled out from reference TRBV2 and TRBJ2-5, the complete variable domain reads EPEVTQTPSHQVTQMGQEVILRCVPISNHLYFYWYRQILGQKVEFLVSFYNNEISEKSEIFDDQFSVERPDGSNFTLKIRSTKLEDSAMYFCASPRQGETQYFGPGTRLLVL.

This chain connects TRBV19 to TRBJ1-3; no clear D. The CDR3 is 16 amino acids. Trimming took 3 bases from V and 2 from J, leaving 14 bases between them. The germline gives CDR1 LNHDA, CDR2 SQIVND (reference sequence). Here the CDR3 reads CASSIYGSGAGNTIYF. CDR3 DNA sequence: TGTGCCAGTAGTATTTATGGGTCGGGAGCTGGAAACACCATATATTTT.

The rearrangement joins TRBV7-3 to TRBJ2-1; D is perhaps TRBD2 (5 bases). V dropped 5 bases and J dropped 7 bases, with 18 bases sitting between them. This CDR3 is built from 15 residues. The germline gives CDR1 SGHTA, CDR2 FQGTGA. The CDR3 loop is CASSPGYGGLNEQFF. The CDR3 DNA reads as TGTGCCAGCAGCCCGGGCTACGGCGGGCTGAATGAGCAGTTCTTC.